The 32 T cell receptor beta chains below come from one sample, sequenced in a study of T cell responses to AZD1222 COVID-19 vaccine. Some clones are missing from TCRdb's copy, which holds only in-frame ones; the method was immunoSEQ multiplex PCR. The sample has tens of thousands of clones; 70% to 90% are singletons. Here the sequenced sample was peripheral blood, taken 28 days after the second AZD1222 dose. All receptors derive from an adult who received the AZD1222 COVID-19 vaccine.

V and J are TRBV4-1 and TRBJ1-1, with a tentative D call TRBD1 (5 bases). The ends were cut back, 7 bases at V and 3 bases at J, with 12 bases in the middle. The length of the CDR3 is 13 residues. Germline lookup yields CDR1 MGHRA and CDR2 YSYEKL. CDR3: CASTRREDTEAFF. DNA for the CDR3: TGCGCCAGCACTCGCAGGGAAGACACTGAAGCTTTCTTT.

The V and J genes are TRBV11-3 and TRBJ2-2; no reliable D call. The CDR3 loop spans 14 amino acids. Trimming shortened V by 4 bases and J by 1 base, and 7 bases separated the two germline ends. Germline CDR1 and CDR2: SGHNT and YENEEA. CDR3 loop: CASSYPQNTGELFF. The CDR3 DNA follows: TGTGCCAGCAGCTACCCACAGAACACCGGGGAGCTGTTTTTT. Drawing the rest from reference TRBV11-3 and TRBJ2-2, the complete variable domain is EAGVVQSPRYKIIEKKQPVAFWCNPISGHNTLYWYLQNLGQGPELLIRYENEEAVDDSQLPKDRFSAERLKGVDSTLKIQPAELGDSAVYLCASSYPQNTGELFFGEGSRLTVL.

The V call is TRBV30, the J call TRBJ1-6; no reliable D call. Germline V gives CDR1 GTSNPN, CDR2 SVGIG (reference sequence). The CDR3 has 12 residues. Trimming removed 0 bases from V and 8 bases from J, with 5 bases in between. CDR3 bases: TGTGCCTGGAGTGTACCGGATTCACCCCTCCACTTT. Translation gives CAWSVPDSPLHF.

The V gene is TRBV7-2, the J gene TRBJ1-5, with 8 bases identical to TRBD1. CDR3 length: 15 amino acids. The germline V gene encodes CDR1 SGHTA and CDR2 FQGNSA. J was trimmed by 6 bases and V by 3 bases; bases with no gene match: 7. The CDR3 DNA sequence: TGTGCCAGCAGCTTGAAGACAGGGGCGGGTCAGCCCCAGCATTTT. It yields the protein CASSLKTGAGQPQHF.

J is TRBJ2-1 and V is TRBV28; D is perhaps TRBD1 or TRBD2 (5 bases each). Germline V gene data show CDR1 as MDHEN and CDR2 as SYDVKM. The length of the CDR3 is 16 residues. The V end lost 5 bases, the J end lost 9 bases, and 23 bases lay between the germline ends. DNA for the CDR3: TGTGCCAGCAGTGCGTCCCCGGGACGGCCGACAATTGAGCAGTTCTTC. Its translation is CASSASPGRPTIEQFF.

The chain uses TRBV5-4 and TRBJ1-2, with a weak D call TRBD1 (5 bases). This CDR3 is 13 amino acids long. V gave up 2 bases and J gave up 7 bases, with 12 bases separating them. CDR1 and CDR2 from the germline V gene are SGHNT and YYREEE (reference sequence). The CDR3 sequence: CASSLEGSGGYTF. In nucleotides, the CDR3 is TGTGCCAGCAGCTTAGAGGGGTCTGGTGGCTACACCTTC.

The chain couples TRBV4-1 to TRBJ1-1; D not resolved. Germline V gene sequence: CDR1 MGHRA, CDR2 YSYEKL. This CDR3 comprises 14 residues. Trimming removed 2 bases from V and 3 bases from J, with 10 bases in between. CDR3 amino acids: CASSQQEEDTEAFF. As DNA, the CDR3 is TGCGCCAGCAGCCAACAGGAGGAGGACACTGAAGCTTTCTTT.

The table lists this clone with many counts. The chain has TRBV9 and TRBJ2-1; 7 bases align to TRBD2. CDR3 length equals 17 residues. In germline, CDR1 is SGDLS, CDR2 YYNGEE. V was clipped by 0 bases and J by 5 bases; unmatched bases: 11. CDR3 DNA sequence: TGTGCCAGCAGCGTAGATCGGTACGGGGGAGGGCACAATGAGCAGTTCTTC. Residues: CASSVDRYGGGHNEQFF. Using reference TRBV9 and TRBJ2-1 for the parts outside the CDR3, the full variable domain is DSGVTQTPKHLITATGQRVTLRCSPRSGDLSVYWYQQSLDQGLQFLIQYYNGEERAKGNILERFSAQQFPDLHSELNLSSLELGDSALYFCASSVDRYGGGHNEQFFGPGTRLTVL.

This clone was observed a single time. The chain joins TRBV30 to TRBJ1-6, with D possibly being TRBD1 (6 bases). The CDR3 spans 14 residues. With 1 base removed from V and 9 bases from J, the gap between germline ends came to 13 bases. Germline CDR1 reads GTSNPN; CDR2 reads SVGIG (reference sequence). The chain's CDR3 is CAWSEGHRASPLHF. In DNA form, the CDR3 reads TGTGCCTGGAGTGAGGGACATCGGGCTTCACCCCTCCACTTT.

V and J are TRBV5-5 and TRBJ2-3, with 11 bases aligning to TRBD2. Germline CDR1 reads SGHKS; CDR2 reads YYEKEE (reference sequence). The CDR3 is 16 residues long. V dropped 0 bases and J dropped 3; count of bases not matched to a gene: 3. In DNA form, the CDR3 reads TGTGCCAGCAGCTTGGGAGGGACTAGCGGAACAGATACGCAGTATTTT. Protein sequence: CASSLGGTSGTDTQYF.

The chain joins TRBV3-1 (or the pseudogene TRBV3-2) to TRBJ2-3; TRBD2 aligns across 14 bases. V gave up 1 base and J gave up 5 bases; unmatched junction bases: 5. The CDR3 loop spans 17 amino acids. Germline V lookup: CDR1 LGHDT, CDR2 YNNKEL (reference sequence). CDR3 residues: CASSQGVTSGRVDTQYF. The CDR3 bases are TGTGCCAGCAGCCAAGGGGTGACTAGCGGGAGGGTAGATACGCAGTATTTT.

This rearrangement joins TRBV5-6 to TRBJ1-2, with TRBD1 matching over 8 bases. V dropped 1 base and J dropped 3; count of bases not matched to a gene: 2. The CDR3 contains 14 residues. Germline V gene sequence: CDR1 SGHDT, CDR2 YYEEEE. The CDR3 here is CASSLTGGHYGYTF. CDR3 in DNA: TGTGCCAGCAGCTTGACAGGGGGACACTATGGCTACACCTTC. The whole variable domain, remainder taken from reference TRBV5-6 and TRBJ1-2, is DAGVTQSPTHLIKTRGQQVTLRCSPKSGHDTVSWYQQALGQGPQFIFQYYEEEERQRGNFPDRFSGHQFPNYSSELNVNALLLGDSALYLCASSLTGGHYGYTFGSGTRLTVV.

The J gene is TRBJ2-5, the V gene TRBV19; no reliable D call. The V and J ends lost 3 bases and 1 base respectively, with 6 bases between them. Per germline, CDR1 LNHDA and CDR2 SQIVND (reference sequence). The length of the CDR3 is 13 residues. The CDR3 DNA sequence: TGTGCCAGTAGTATTAGCAGCCAAGAGACCCAGTACTTC. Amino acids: CASSISSQETQYF.

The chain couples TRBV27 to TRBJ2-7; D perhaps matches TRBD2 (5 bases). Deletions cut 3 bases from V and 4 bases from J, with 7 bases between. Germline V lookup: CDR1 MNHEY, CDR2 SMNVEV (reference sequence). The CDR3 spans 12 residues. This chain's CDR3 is CASSFRGYEQYF. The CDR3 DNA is TGTGCCAGCAGTTTTCGGGGATACGAGCAGTACTTC.

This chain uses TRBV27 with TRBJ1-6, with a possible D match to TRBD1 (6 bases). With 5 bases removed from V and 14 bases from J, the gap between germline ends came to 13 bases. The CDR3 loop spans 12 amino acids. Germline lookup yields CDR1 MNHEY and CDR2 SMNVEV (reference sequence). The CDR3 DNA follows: TGTGCCAGCAGTCCCCCGACAGGTGCCCTCCACTTT. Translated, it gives CASSPPTGALHF.

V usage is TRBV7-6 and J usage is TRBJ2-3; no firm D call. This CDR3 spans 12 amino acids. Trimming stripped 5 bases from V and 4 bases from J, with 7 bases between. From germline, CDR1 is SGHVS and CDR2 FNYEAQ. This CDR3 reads CASSPRADTQYF. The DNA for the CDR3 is TGTGCCAGCAGCCCCCGAGCAGATACGCAGTATTTT.

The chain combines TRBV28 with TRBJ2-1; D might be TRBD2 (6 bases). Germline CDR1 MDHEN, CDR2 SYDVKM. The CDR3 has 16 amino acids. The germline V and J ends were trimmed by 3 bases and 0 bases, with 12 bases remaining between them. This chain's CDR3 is CASSFLAGSSYNEQFF. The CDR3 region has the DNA TGTGCCAGCAGTTTTTTGGCGGGGAGCTCCTACAATGAGCAGTTCTTC.

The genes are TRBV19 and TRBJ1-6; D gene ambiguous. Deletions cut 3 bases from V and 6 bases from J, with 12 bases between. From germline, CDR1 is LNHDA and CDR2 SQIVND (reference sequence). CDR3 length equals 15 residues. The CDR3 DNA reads TGTGCCAGTAGTATGGCGGAATCTCGTAATTCACCCCTCCACTTT. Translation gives CASSMAESRNSPLHF. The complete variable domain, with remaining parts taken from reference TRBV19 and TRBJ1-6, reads DGGITQSPKYLFRKEGQNVTLSCEQNLNHDAMYWYRQDPGQGLRLIYYSQIVNDFQKGDIAEGYSVSREKKESFPLTVTSAQKNPTAFYLCASSMAESRNSPLHFGNGTRLTVT.

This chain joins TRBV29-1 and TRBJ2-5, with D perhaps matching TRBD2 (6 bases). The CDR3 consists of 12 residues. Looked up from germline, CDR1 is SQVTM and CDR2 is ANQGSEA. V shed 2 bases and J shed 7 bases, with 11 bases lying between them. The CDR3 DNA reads TGCAGCGTTGAATCAGGGAGGCCGACCCAGTACTTC. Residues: CSVESGRPTQYF.

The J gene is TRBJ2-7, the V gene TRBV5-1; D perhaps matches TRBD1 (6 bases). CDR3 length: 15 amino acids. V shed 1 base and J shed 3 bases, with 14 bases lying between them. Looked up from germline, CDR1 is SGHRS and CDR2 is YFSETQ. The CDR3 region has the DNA TGCGCCAGCAGCTTGTCTGTCCAGGGGTTCTACGAGCAGTACTTC. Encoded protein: CASSLSVQGFYEQYF. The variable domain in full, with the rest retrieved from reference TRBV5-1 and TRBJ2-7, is KAGVTQTPRYLIKTRGQQVTLSCSPISGHRSVSWYQQTPGQGLQFLFEYFSETQRNKGNFPGRFSGRQFSNSRSEMNVSTLELGDSALYLCASSLSVQGFYEQYFGPGTRLTVT.

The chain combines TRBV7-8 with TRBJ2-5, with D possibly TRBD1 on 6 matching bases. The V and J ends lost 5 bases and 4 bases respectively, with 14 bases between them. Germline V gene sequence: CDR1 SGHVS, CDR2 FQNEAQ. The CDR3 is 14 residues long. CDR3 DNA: TGTGCCAGCAGCGTATACAGGGAACGAGAGACCCAGTACTTC. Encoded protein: CASSVYRERETQYF.

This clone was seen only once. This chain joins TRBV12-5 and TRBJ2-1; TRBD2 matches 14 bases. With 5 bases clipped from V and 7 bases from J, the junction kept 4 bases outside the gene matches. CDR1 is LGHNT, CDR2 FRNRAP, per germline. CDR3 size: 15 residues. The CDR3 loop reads CASGIGTSGRNEQFF. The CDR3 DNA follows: TGTGCTAGTGGTATTGGGACTAGCGGGAGAAATGAGCAGTTCTTC.

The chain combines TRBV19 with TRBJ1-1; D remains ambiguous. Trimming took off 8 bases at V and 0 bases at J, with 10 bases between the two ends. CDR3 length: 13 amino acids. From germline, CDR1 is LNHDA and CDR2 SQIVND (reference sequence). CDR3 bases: TGTGCCAGTGGTCAGATCTTGAACACTGAAGCTTTCTTT. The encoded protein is CASGQILNTEAFF.

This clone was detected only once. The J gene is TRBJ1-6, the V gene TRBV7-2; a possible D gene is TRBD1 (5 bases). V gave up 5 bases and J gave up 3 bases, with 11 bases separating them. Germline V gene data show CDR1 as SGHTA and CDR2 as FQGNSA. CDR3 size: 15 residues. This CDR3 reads CASSAPGFYNSPLHF. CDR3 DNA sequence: TGTGCCAGCAGCGCCCCAGGGTTCTATAATTCACCCCTCCACTTT.

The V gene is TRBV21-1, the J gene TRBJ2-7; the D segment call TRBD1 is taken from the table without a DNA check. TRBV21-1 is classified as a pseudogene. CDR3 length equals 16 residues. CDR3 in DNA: TGTGCCAGCAGCCTGGGTCCCGGGACAGATGGCTACGAGCAGTACTTC. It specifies CASSLGPGTDGYEQYF.

The CDR3 reads CASSTLQGANTIYF. The CDR3 nucleotides are TGTGCCAGTAGTACCCTACAGGGAGCAAACACCATATATTTT. The chain carries TRBV19 and TRBJ1-3, with D possibly TRBD1 on 6 matching bases. The CDR3 has 14 residues. Germline values: CDR1 LNHDA, CDR2 SQIVND (reference sequence). V dropped 4 bases and J dropped 6 bases, with 13 bases sitting between them.

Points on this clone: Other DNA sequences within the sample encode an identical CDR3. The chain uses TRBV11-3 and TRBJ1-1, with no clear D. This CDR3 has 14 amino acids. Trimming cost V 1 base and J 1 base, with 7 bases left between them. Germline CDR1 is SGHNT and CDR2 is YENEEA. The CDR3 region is CASSLGRGNTEAFF. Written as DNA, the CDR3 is TGTGCCAGCAGCTTAGGACGGGGGAACACTGAAGCTTTCTTT.

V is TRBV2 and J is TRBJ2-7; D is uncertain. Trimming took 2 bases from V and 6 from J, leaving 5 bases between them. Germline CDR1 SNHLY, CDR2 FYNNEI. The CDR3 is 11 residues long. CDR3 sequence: CASSERIEQYF. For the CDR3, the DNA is TGTGCCAGCAGTGAAAGGATCGAGCAGTACTTC.

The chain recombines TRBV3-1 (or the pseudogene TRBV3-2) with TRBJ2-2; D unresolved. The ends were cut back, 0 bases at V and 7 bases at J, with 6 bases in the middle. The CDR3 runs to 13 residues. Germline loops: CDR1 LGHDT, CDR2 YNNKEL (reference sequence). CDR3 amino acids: CASSQDHGGELFF. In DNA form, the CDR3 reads TGTGCCAGCAGCCAAGATCATGGCGGGGAGCTGTTTTTT.

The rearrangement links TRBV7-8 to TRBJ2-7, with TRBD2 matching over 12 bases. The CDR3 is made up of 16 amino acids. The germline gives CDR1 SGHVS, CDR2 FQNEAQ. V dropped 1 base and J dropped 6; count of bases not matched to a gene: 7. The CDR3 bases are TGTGCCAGCAGCTTAGGGGGCCCGACTAGCGGGAGCGAGCAGTACTTC. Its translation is CASSLGGPTSGSEQYF.

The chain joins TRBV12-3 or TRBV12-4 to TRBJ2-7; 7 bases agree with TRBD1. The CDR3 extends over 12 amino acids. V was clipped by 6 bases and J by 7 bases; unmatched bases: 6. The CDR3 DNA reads TGTGCCAGCAGCAGACAGGGTTGGGAGCAGTACTTC. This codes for CASSRQGWEQYF.

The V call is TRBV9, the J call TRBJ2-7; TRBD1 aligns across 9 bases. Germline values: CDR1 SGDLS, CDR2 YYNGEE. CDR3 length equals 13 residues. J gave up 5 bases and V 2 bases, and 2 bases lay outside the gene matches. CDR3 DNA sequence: TGTGCCAGCAGCGTGGGGACAGGGAACGAGCAGTACTTC. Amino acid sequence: CASSVGTGNEQYF.